One and the same sample provided the 8 T cell receptor beta chains below, sequenced in a study of shared clonotypes between healthy human individuals. Clones were read by immunoSEQ multiplex PCR, and TCRdb kept only the in-frame ones, dropping some. The sample gives under 600,000 clones, about 80% of which show up once; around 12% is in the top ten. Sequences were obtained from PBMCs. These receptors originate from a woman aged 40 to 55 in good health. Some clones in this sample may be carry-over from other donors' samples.

This clone was picked up one time. The same CDR3 also results from other DNA sequences found in this sample. The chain links TRBV18 to TRBJ2-7, with a possible D match to TRBD1 (5 bases). The CDR3 has 14 residues. V was clipped by 2 bases and J by 2 bases, with 10 bases between them. The germline gives CDR1 KGHSH, CDR2 LQKENI. CDR3 nucleotide sequence: TGTGCCAGCTCACCAGGTACAGGACCCTACGAGCAGTACTTC. This encodes CASSPGTGPYEQYF.

The chain employs TRBV5-6 and TRBJ2-2; 7 bases are shared with TRBD1. The length of the CDR3 is 15 residues. The ends lost 0 bases at V and 5 bases at J; junction bases unmatched: 4. CDR1 is SGHDT and CDR2 is YYEEEE in the germline V gene. This chain's CDR3 is CASSLVSGGTGELFF. The CDR3 DNA is TGTGCCAGCAGCTTGGTGTCAGGGGGAACCGGGGAGCTGTTTTTT.

The J gene is TRBJ1-4, the V gene TRBV19; 8 nucleotides match TRBD1. Trimming removed 3 bases from V and 1 base from J; junction bases left unmatched: 4. CDR3 length equals 16 residues. The germline CDR1 and CDR2 sequences are LNHDA and SQIVND (reference sequence). The CDR3 bases are TGTGCCAGTAGTATGTGGACAGGGAGAACTAATGAAAAACTGTTTTTT. It translates to CASSMWTGRTNEKLFF.

The chain couples TRBV6-5 to TRBJ2-7, with D perhaps matching TRBD1 (6 bases). Germline CDR1 is MNHEY and CDR2 is SVGAGI. The CDR3 covers 15 residues. The germline V and J ends were trimmed by 2 bases and 4 bases, with 15 bases remaining between them. The CDR3 region is CASSYAAGQFYEQYF. CDR3 sequence (DNA): TGTGCCAGCAGTTACGCAGCTGGACAGTTTTACGAGCAGTACTTC.

The chain uses TRBV7-2 and TRBJ2-7; TRBD2 agrees at 7 bases. Germline CDR1 and CDR2: SGHTA and FQGNSA. The length of the CDR3 is 13 residues. The V segment lost 5 bases and the J segment 6 bases; nucleotides outside the gene matches: 7. For the CDR3, the DNA is TGTGCCAGCAGCCCAGGACTAGGACGCGAGCAGTACTTC. Translation gives CASSPGLGREQYF.

The V and J genes are TRBV10-3 and TRBJ1-5, with D unresolved. Per germline, CDR1 ENHRY and CDR2 SYGVKD. CDR3 size: 15 residues. V lost 5 bases and J 7 bases, leaving 18 bases between the germline ends. The CDR3 reads CAISPLQGPGQPQHF. For the CDR3, the DNA is TGTGCCATCAGTCCCCTCCAAGGGCCTGGGCAGCCCCAGCATTTT.

This clone was counted between two and nine times. The V and J genes are TRBV5-1 and TRBJ2-3, with D perhaps assigned TRBD1 or TRBD2 (5 bases each). The CDR3 spans 15 residues. Germline V CDR1 and CDR2: SGHRS, YFSETQ. Trimming shortened V by 5 bases and J by 5 bases, and 18 bases separated the two germline ends. CDR3 DNA: TGCGCCAGCAGTCAAGGACTCTCGAGGGGAGATACGCAGTATTTT. The encoded protein is CASSQGLSRGDTQYF. The entire variable domain, with the rest obtained from reference TRBV5-1 and TRBJ2-3, is as follows: KAGVTQTPRYLIKTRGQQVTLSCSPISGHRSVSWYQQTPGQGLQFLFEYFSETQRNKGNFPGRFSGRQFSNSRSEMNVSTLELGDSALYLCASSQGLSRGDTQYFGPGTRLTVL.

A remark on this clone: The DNA is left out, because the CDR3 cannot be placed on it with certainty; the CDR3 is given as TCRdb lists it. V and J are TRBV6-1 and TRBJ2-5; TRBD1, the table's D call, was not compared with the DNA. The CDR3 spans 14 amino acids, including both terminal residues. The germline V gene encodes CDR1 MNHNS and CDR2 SASEGT. CDR3 protein: CASILDRTQETQYF.